This T cell receptor (beta chain) was documented in a study of Graves' ophthalmopathy and Graves' hyperthyroidism. Turning to the study itself: Peripheral blood samples were taken at initial diagnosis, before any treatment. Study findings and constraints: Ophthalmopathy could be told apart from stable hyperthyroidism by a 13-signature model (roughly 90% sensitivity, approximately 81% specificity).

The authors amplified TCR beta CDR3 regions from RNA transcripts. In the first round, RT-PCR was carried out with HTBI primers, and a multiplex PCR formed the second round. One entry per CDR3 protein results from TCRdb running MiXCR on the multiplex PCR reads. This table holds hundreds of thousands of distinct CDR3 sequences, approximately 22% found once. In this sample, this clonotype turned up many times. What it recognizes is unknown. V lost 9 bases and J 7 bases, leaving 6 bases between the germline ends. The CDR3 has 9 residues. Germline values: CDR1 KGHDR, CDR2 SFDVKD. The study excluded patients with other autoimmune diseases, uncontrolled infections, pregnancy or lactation. Fresh peripheral blood (about 10 ml) yielded the PBMCs.

The genes are TRBV24-1 and TRBJ2-7; possibly TRBD2 for D (6 bases). The source of this sequence is a woman between 18 and 30 years old with stable Graves' hyperthyroidism. Some clones in this sample may be carry-over from other donors' samples. The sequenced material came from peripheral blood. CDR3: CATGGEQYF. Here the CDR3 DNA reads TGTGCCACCGGGGGGGAGCAGTACTTC.